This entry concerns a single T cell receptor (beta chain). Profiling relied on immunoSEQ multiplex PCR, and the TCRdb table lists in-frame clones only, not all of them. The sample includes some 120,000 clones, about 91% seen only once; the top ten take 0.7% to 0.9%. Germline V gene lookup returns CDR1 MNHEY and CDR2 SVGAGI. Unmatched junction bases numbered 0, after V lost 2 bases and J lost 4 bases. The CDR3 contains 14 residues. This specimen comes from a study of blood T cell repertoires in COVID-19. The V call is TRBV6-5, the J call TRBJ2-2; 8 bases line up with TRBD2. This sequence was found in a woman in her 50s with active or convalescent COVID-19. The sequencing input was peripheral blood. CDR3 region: CASSYAGGTGELFF. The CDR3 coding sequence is TGTGCCAGCAGTTACGCGGGGGGCACCGGGGAGCTGTTTTTT.